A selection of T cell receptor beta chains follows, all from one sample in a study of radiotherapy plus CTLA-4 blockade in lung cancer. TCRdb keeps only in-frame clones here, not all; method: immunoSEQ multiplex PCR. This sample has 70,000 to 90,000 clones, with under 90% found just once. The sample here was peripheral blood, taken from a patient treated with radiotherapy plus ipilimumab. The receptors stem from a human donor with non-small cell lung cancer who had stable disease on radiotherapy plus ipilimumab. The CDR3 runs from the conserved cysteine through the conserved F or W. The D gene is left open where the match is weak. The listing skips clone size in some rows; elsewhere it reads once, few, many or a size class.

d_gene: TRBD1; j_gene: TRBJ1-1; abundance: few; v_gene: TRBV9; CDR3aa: CASGQGSVVFQTEAFF; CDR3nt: TGTGCCAGCGGACAGGGAAGCGTCGTTTTTCAGACTGAAGCTTTCTTT
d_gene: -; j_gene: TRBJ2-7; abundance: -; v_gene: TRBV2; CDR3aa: CASSARDIYF; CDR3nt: TGTGCCAGCAGCGCCCGGGACATATACTTC
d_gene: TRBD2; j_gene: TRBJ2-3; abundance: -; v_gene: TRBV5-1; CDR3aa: CASSLPGTSLADTQYF; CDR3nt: TGCGCCAGCAGCTTGCCCGGGACTAGCCTGGCAGATACGCAGTATTTT
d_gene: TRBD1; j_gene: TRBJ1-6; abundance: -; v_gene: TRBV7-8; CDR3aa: CASSLARQGQSPLHF; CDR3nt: TGTGCCAGCAGCTTAGCCCGACAGGGTCAATCACCCCTCCACTTT
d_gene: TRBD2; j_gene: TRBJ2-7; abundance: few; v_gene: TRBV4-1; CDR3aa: CASSLLGLAGNEQYF; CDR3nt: TGCGCCAGCAGCCTCCTGGGGCTAGCGGGGAACGAGCAGTACTTC
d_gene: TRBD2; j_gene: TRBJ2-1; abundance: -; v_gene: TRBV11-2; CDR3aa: CASSSSGLALNEQFF; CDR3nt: TGTGCCAGCAGCTCATCGGGACTAGCATTGAATGAGCAGTTCTTC
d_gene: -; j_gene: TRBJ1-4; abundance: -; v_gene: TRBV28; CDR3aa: CASKNEKLFF; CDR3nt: TGTGCCAGCAAGAATGAAAAACTGTTTTTT
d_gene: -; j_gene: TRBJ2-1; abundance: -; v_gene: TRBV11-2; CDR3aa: CASSLDGLRNEQFF; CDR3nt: TGTGCCAGCAGCTTAGACGGGCTCCGGAATGAGCAGTTCTTC
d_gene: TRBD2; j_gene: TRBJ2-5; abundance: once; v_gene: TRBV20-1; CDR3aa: CSARMLAVNF; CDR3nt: TGCAGTGCTAGAATGCTAGCGGTTAACTTC
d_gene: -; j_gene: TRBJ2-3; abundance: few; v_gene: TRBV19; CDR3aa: CASTASGTDTQYF; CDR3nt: TGTGCCAGTACTGCAAGCGGCACAGATACGCAGTATTTT
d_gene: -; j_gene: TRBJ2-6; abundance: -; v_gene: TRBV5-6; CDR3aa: CASSPPGSGANVLTF; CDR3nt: TGTGCCAGCAGTCCCCCCGGCTCTGGGGCCAACGTCCTGACTTTC
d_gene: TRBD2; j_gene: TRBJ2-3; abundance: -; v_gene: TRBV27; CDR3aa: CASRTTSGTTYTQYF; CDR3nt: TGTGCCAGCAGAACGACTAGCGGCACGACGTATACGCAGTATTTT
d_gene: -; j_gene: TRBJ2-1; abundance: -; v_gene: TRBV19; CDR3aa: CASGLASYNEQFF; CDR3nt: TGTGCCAGTGGGCTAGCTTCCTACAATGAGCAGTTCTTC
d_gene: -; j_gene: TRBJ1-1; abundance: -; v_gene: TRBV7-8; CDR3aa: CASASDWGTEAFF; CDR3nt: TGTGCCAGCGCTTCCGACTGGGGCACTGAAGCTTTCTTT
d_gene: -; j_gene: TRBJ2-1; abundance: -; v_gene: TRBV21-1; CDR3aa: CASSKRLAGYNEQFF; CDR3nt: TGTGCCAGCAGCAAGAGACTAGCGGGATACAATGAGCAGTTCTTC
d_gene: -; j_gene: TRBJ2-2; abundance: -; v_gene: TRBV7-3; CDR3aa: CASSQRLGGGELFF; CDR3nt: TGTGCCAGCAGCCAGAGGCTGGGCGGCGGGGAGCTGTTTTTT
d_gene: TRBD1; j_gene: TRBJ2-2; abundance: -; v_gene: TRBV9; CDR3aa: CASSVETGRYTGELFF; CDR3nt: TGTGCCAGCAGCGTAGAGACAGGGCGGTACACCGGGGAGCTGTTTTTT
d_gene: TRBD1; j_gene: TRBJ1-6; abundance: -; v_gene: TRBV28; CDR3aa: CASSSRTGGSSPLHF; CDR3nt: TGTGCCAGCAGTTCTCGGACAGGGGGCTCTTCACCCCTCCACTTT
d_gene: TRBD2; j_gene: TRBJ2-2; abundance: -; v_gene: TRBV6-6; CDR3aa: CASSSSGRAWTGELFF; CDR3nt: TGTGCCAGCAGTTCAAGCGGGAGGGCCTGGACCGGGGAGCTGTTTTTT
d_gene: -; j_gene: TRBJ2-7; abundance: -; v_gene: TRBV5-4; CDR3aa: CASSGGTASSYEQYF; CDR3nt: TGTGCCAGCAGCGGAGGGACGGCTAGCTCCTACGAGCAGTACTTC
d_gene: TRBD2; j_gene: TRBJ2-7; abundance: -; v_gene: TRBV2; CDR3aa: CASRAEAGVSYEQYF; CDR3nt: TGTGCCAGCAGAGCCGAAGCGGGAGTAAGCTACGAGCAGTACTTC
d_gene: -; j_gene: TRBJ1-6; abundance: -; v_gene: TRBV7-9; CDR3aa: CASSQDSISYNSPLHF; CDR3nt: TGTGCCAGCAGCCAAGACAGTATTTCCTATAATTCACCCCTCCACTTT
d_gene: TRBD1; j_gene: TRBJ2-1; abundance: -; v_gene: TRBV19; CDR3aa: CASSMDRNEQFF; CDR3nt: TGTGCCAGTAGTATGGACAGGAATGAGCAGTTCTTC
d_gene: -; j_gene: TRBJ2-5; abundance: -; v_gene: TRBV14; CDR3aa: CASSQVLGQETQYF; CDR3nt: TGTGCCAGCAGCCAAGTACTGGGACAAGAGACCCAGTACTTC
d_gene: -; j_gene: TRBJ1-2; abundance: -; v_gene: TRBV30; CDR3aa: CAWSPLRGSRGYTF; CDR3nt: TGTGCCTGGAGTCCTTTAAGGGGCTCAAGAGGCTACACCTTC
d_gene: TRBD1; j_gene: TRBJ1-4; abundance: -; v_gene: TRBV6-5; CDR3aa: CASSYWTGTGKEKLFF; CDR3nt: TGTGCCAGCAGTTACTGGACCGGGACAGGGAAGGAAAAACTGTTTTTT
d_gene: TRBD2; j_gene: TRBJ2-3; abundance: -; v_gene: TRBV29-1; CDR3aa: CSVAPGLATDTQYF; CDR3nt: TGCAGCGTGGCTCCGGGACTAGCCACAGATACGCAGTATTTT
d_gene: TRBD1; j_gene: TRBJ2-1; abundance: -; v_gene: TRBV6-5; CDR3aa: CASSRDRDPYNEQFF; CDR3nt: TGTGCCAGCAGTCGTGACAGGGACCCCTACAATGAGCAGTTCTTC
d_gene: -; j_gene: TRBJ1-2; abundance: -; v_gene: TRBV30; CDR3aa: CAWSQDYGYTF; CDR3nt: TGTGCCTGGAGCCAAGACTATGGCTACACCTTC
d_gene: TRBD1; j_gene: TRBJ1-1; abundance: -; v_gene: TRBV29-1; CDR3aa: CSTRQGTNTEAFF; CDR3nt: TGCAGCACCCGACAGGGGACGAACACTGAAGCTTTCTTT
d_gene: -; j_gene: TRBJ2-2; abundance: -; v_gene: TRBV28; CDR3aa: CASSTRRGRTGELFF; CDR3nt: TGTGCCAGCAGTACCCGTCGGGGCCGCACCGGGGAGCTGTTTTTT
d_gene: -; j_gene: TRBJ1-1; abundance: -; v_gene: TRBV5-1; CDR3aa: CASSLSQGTEAFF; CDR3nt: TGCGCCAGCAGCCTATCTCAGGGAACTGAAGCTTTCTTT
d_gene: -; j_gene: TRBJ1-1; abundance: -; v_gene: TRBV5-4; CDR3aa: CASSPGGSRRDTEAFF; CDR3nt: TGTGCCAGCAGCCCTGGCGGGTCTAGAAGGGACACTGAAGCTTTCTTT
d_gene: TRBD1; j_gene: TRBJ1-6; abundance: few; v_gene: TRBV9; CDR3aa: CASSVAGGRSPLHF; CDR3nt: TGTGCCAGCAGCGTAGCAGGGGGCCGGTCACCCCTCCACTTT
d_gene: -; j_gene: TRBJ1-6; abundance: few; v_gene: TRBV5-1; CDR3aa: CASSLVGGGVLNRPLHF; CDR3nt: TGCGCCAGCAGCTTGGTCGGTGGAGGGGTCTTAAATCGGCCCCTCCACTTT
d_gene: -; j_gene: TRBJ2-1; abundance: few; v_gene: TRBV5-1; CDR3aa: CASSLDGGDYNEQFF; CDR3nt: TGCGCCAGCAGCTTGGACGGGGGAGATTACAATGAGCAGTTCTTC
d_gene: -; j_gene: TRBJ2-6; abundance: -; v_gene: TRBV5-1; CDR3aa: CASAAGHQSSGANVLTF; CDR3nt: TGCGCCAGCGCCGCGGGACATCAGAGCTCTGGGGCCAACGTCCTGACTTTC
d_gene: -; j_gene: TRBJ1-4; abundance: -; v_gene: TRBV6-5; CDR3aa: CASSYTATDEKLFF; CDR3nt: TGTGCCAGCAGTTACACAGCAACTGATGAAAAACTGTTTTTT
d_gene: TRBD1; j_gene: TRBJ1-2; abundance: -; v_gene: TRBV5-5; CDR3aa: CASSWTGDFYGYTF; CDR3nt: TGTGCCAGCAGCTGGACAGGGGATTTTTATGGCTACACCTTC
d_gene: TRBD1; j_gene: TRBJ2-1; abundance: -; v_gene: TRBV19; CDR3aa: CASSSTGVVRDEQFF; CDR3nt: TGTGCCAGTAGTTCGACAGGGGTAGTACGCGATGAGCAGTTCTTC
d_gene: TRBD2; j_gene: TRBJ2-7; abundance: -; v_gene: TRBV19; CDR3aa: CASSQSGGKQYF; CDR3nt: TGTGCCAGTAGTCAAAGCGGGGGGAAGCAGTACTTC
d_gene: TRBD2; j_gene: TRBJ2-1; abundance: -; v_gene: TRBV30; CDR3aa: CAWNGLGRIF; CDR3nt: TGTGCCTGGAACGGACTAGGGCGGATCTTC
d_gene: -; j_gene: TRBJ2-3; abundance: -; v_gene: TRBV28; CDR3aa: CASSSGLSTDTQYF; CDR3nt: TGTGCCAGCAGTTCGGGACTGAGCACAGATACGCAGTATTTT
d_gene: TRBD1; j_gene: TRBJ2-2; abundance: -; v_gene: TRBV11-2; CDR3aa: CASSRYTQGASGELFF; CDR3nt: TGTGCCAGCAGCCGTTACACACAGGGGGCTAGCGGGGAGCTGTTTTTT
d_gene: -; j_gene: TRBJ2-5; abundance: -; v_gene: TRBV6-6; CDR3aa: CASSYRERETQYF; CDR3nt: TGTGCCAGCAGTTACCGAGAGAGGGAGACCCAGTACTTC
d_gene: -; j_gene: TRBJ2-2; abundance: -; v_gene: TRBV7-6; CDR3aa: CASSLMEAGELFF; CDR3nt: TGTGCCAGCAGCTTAATGGAAGCCGGGGAGCTGTTTTTT
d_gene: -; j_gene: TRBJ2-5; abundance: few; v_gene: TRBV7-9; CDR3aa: CASSLQETQYF; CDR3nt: TGTGCCAGCAGCTTACAAGAGACCCAGTACTTC
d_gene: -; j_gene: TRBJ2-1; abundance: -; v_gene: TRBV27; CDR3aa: CASSSQGGEQFF; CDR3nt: TGTGCCAGCAGTTCCCAAGGAGGTGAGCAGTTCTTC
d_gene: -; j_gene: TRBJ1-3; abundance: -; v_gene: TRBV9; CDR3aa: CASSVDGAGASSGNTIYF; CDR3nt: TGTGCCAGCAGCGTAGATGGGGCAGGGGCGAGCTCTGGAAACACCATATATTTT
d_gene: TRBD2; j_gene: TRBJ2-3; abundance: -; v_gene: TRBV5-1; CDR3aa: CASSFASAGAADTQYF; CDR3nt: TGCGCCAGCAGCTTTGCCTCGGCGGGAGCCGCAGATACGCAGTATTTT
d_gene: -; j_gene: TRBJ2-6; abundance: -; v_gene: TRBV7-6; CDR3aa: CASSERQALGASGANVLTF; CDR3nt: TGTGCCAGCAGCGAGAGACAGGCCCTAGGAGCTTCTGGGGCCAACGTCCTGACTTTC
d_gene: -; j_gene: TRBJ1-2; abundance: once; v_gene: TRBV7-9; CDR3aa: CASSLAGDGGYTF; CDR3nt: TGTGCCAGCAGCTTGGCAGGGGACGGTGGCTACACCTTC
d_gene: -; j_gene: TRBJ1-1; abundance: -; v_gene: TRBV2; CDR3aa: CAGRGLRTHTEAFF; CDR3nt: TGTGCCGGTCGAGGGTTAAGGACTCACACTGAAGCTTTCTTT